Below, 23 T cell receptor beta chains from the same sample are listed, as sequenced in a study of early T cells in non-severe SARS-CoV-2 infection. TCRdb called the 5' RACE reads again in MiXCR, with one record for every CDR3 protein. The table lists over 55,000 distinct CDR3 sequences, about an eighth of them singletons. The sample consisted of whole blood, taken at baseline. The receptors originated from an adult who was a healthcare worker with PCR-confirmed SARS-CoV-2 infection or an uninfected control (not recorded which).

CDR3 DNA sequence: TGTGCCAGCAGCCAACAGGGGACTAATTCACCCCTCCACTTT. It translates to CASSQQGTNSPLHF. This chain joins TRBV4-2 and TRBJ1-6, with a tentative D call TRBD1 (6 bases). Germline V lookup: CDR1 LGHNA, CDR2 YNFKEQ. V lost 2 bases and J 6 bases, leaving 8 bases between the germline ends. This CDR3 contains 14 residues.

Of note for this clonotype: A clone one base away is much larger, so this may be a read error. The CDR3 does not end in the conserved phenylalanine or tryptophan, so this is likely a read error. V gene TRBV2 combines with J gene TRBJ1-1; 7 nucleotides align to TRBD1. The germline gives CDR1 SNHLY, CDR2 FYNNEI. Trimming cost V 7 bases and J 1 base; bases outside gene matches: 6. The CDR3 extends over 14 amino acids. The CDR3 region has the DNA TGTGCCAGCACCCCACAGGGGCAGAACACTGAAGCTTTCATT. Protein: CASTPQGQNTEAFI.

Ten or more counts support this clonotype. The chain recombines TRBV2 with TRBJ1-5; 8 nucleotides line up with TRBD1. There are 15 residues in the CDR3. J gave up 5 bases and V 5 bases, and 8 bases lay outside the gene matches. Germline-derived CDR1 and CDR2 are SNHLY and FYNNEI. The CDR3 DNA is TGTGCCAGCAGTCCCGACAGGGGTCTTTATCAGCCCCAGCATTTT. Encoded protein: CASSPDRGLYQPQHF.

V and J are TRBV20-1 and TRBJ2-7; 12 bases map to TRBD2. The germline V gene encodes CDR1 DFQATT and CDR2 SNEGSKA (reference sequence). The junction had 8 bases not matched to a gene; V was cut back by 6 bases and J by 2 bases. CDR3 length equals 15 residues. The CDR3 region is CSAPRTSGATYEQYF. The CDR3, as DNA: TGCAGTGCCCCCAGGACTAGCGGGGCAACCTACGAGCAGTACTTC.

This clonotype was detected many times. The chain recombines TRBV5-4 with TRBJ2-3; D is possibly TRBD1 (6 bases). The CDR3 consists of 14 residues. Trimming took 2 bases from V and 2 from J, leaving 9 bases between them. Germline-derived CDR1 and CDR2 are SGHNT and YYREEE (reference sequence). CDR3 loop: CASSLRQDTDTQYF. CDR3 DNA: TGTGCCAGCAGCTTAAGACAGGACACAGATACGCAGTATTTT.

This clonotype was seen repeatedly, ten times or more. The chain couples TRBV11-2 to TRBJ2-7; 11 bases are shared with TRBD2. After removal of 3 bases from V and 7 bases from J, the junction contained 8 bases not matched to a gene. The CDR3 length is 15 residues. Germline V gene data show CDR1 as SGHAT and CDR2 as FQNNGV. In DNA, the CDR3 is TGTGCCAGCAGCTTCCTGACTAGCGGGGTAGGAGAGCAGTACTTC. This translates into CASSFLTSGVGEQYF.

This clonotype was observed many times. The chain has TRBV20-1 and TRBJ2-3, with D unclear. This CDR3 has 12 amino acids. CDR1 is DFQATT and CDR2 is SNEGSKA in the germline V gene (reference sequence). Trimming removed 1 base at V and 1 base at J, with 3 bases between. The CDR3 sequence: CSARVGTDTQYF. CDR3 in DNA: TGCAGTGCTAGAGTGGGCACAGATACGCAGTATTTT.

The genes are TRBV3-1 and TRBJ1-6; D is unclear. CDR1 and CDR2 from the germline V gene are LGHDT and YNNKEL (reference sequence). V was pared by 4 bases and J by 8 bases, with 9 bases between. The CDR3 has 13 amino acids. CDR3: CASSPRPDSPLHF. As DNA, the CDR3 is TGTGCCAGCAGCCCAAGACCCGATTCACCCCTCCACTTT.

The V and J genes are TRBV20-1 and TRBJ1-1, with 9 bases fitting TRBD1. CDR3 length: 12 residues. Germline CDR1 reads DFQATT; CDR2 reads SNEGSKA (reference sequence). J lost 6 bases, V lost 5 bases, and 4 bases had no gene match. The CDR3, as DNA: TGCAGTGCTGGGACAGGGAAAGCTGAAGCTTTCTTT. The encoded protein is CSAGTGKAEAFF.

The V and J genes are TRBV7-9 and TRBJ1-2; D perhaps matches TRBD1 (5 bases). Trimming pared 5 bases from V and 4 bases from J, leaving 17 bases between. The length of the CDR3 is 15 residues. Germline lookup yields CDR1 SEHNR and CDR2 FQNEAQ (reference sequence). The CDR3 DNA reads TGTGCCAGCAGCCCAGAGGCGGGGGTGGCCTATGGCTACACCTTC. This codes for CASSPEAGVAYGYTF.

This clonotype was seen only a few times. The genes are TRBV6-5 and TRBJ1-6; 7 bases map to TRBD1. CDR1 and CDR2 from the germline V gene are MNHEY and SVGAGI. CDR3 length: 17 residues. Trimming removed 5 bases from V and 3 bases from J; junction bases left unmatched: 10. The CDR3 region has the DNA TGTGCCAGCAGTCAGGACATACGACAGGGCTATAATTCACCCCTCCACTTT. Residues: CASSQDIRQGYNSPLHF.

This clonotype showed up many times. The gene calls are TRBV5-1 and TRBJ2-5, with a possible D match to TRBD2 (6 bases). CDR3 length: 12 amino acids. Trimming shortened V by 4 bases and J by 9 bases, and 13 bases separated the two germline ends. Germline CDR1 is SGHRS and CDR2 is YFSETQ. The CDR3 DNA sequence: TGCGCCAGCAGCACGGGAGAGAGTCCCCAGTACTTC. Its protein product is CASSTGESPQYF. Complete variable domain (other parts from reference TRBV5-1 and TRBJ2-5): KAGVTQTPRYLIKTRGQQVTLSCSPISGHRSVSWYQQTPGQGLQFLFEYFSETQRNKGNFPGRFSGRQFSNSRSEMNVSTLELGDSALYLCASSTGESPQYFGPGTRLLVL.

This clonotype has ten or more counts. The chain couples TRBV11-2 to TRBJ1-1; no definite D call. Germline CDR1 SGHAT, CDR2 FQNNGV. V lost 1 base to trimming and J lost 6 bases, with 15 bases between them. The CDR3 loop spans 15 amino acids. As DNA, the CDR3 is TGTGCCAGCAGCTTAGGTCAGGTAGCGGGCGCTGAAGCTTTCTTT. It is translated as CASSLGQVAGAEAFF.

This clonotype was picked up a small number of times. CDR3 bases: TGCAGCGGCCGGGACAGGAGGAATGAAAAACTGTTTTTT. Translating gives CSGRDRRNEKLFF. This rearrangement joins TRBV29-1 to TRBJ1-4; TRBD1 aligns across 8 bases. The length of the CDR3 is 13 residues. CDR1 and CDR2 (germline): SQVTM, ANQGSEA. V trimming: 7 bases; J trimming: 5 bases; junction bases outside the gene matches: 6.

This clonotype was counted at least ten times. This chain joins TRBV7-6 and TRBJ1-6, with unresolved D. Between the trimmed V and J ends, which lost 1 base and 7 bases, there was a span of 17 bases. The germline gives CDR1 SGHVS, CDR2 FNYEAQ. The CDR3 has 17 residues. CDR3 sequence (DNA): TGTGCCAGCAGCTTAGAGGTTTCGAGAGGCGGCAATTCACCCCTCCACTTT. Protein: CASSLEVSRGGNSPLHF.

CDR3 in amino acids: CASSQDGLVTETQYF. The CDR3 bases are TGTGCCAGCAGCCAAGACGGACTAGTGACGGAGACCCAGTACTTC. The chain recombines TRBV4-2 with TRBJ2-5, with 7 bases aligning to TRBD2. J was trimmed by 5 bases and V by 0 bases; bases with no gene match: 6. CDR1 LGHNA and CDR2 YNFKEQ come from the germline V gene. CDR3 size: 15 residues.

The chain couples TRBV6-2 or TRBV6-3 to TRBJ2-5; unclear D gene. Germline V CDR1 and CDR2: MNHEY, SVGEGT. This CDR3 spans 12 amino acids. V shed 8 bases and J shed 4 bases, with 11 bases lying between them. DNA of the CDR3: TGTGCCAGCCAAATGGGCGGAGAGACCCAGTACTTC. Residues: CASQMGGETQYF.

The genes are TRBV5-1 and TRBJ2-1; 8 nucleotides agree with TRBD1. This CDR3 is built from 14 residues. Germline V lookup: CDR1 SGHRS, CDR2 YFSETQ. Losses at the gene ends were 5 bases for V and 2 bases for J; bases not matched to a gene: 3. The CDR3 nucleotides read TGCGCCAGCAGTTCGGACAGGGCCTACAATGAGCAGTTCTTC. This codes for CASSSDRAYNEQFF.

This clonotype has only a few counts. The rearrangement uses TRBV18 and TRBJ2-7, with TRBD1 identical over 10 bases. The CDR3 is 15 amino acids. V shed 8 bases and J 3 bases; nucleotides not matched to a gene: 10. Germline lookup yields CDR1 KGHSH and CDR2 LQKENI. The CDR3 nucleotides are TGTGCCAGCCGGGGACAGGGGAGGCCCTACTACGAGCAGTACTTC. This gives the protein CASRGQGRPYYEQYF.

This clonotype occurred many times. The chain uses TRBV20-1 and TRBJ2-2; D might be TRBD1 (5 bases). Germline loops: CDR1 DFQATT, CDR2 SNEGSKA (reference sequence). V lost 3 bases and J lost 8, with 10 bases in between. CDR3 length: 12 amino acids. The CDR3 DNA follows: TGCAGTGCTAGGCAGGGTAGAGGGGAGCTGTTTTTT. This encodes CSARQGRGELFF.

This clonotype was seen more than once but under ten times. The chain carries TRBV13 and TRBJ2-1, with no clear D. Germline V gene data show CDR1 as PRHDT and CDR2 as FYEKMQ (reference sequence). V was cut by 4 bases and J by 0 bases, with 13 bases left in between. CDR3 length: 16 amino acids. CDR3 coding DNA: TGTGCCAGCAGCTCCAGAGGCAGGCTCTCCTACAATGAGCAGTTCTTC. Protein product: CASSSRGRLSYNEQFF.

This clonotype has ten or more counts. CDR3 region: CASSSPGQGARPEAFF. The CDR3 DNA reads TGTGCCAGCAGTTCCCCGGGACAGGGGGCGCGTCCTGAAGCTTTCTTT. V is TRBV12-3 or TRBV12-4 and J is TRBJ1-1; 12 bases are a match to TRBD1. The trim removed 4 bases at V and 6 bases at J, leaving 9 bases unmatched. The length of the CDR3 is 16 residues.

The V gene is TRBV29-1, the J gene TRBJ2-3, with D perhaps TRBD1 (6 bases). The V end was cut by 3 bases, the J end by 6 bases, with 13 bases between. Germline CDR1 and CDR2: SQVTM and ANQGSEA. The CDR3 totals 13 residues. The CDR3 bases are TGCAGCGTTGATGACAGGATGAGGGATACGCAGTATTTT. Its protein is CSVDDRMRDTQYF.